This T cell receptor beta chain was observed in a study of cytomegalovirus exposure and HLA in healthy donors. Study summary: From donors who were HLA-typed, an early data release held approximately 80 million unique TCRs. For the approximately 410 genotyped donors, 81% fell within the Caucasian-associated ancestry cluster.

With 60 Vbeta and 13 Jbeta primers, the PCR was carried out. TCRdb keeps only in-frame clones here, not all; method: immunoSEQ multiplex PCR. The sample consists of some 140,000 clones, 70% to 85% of them appearing once. CDR3 size: 15 residues. The germline V and J ends were trimmed by 0 bases and 3 bases, with 9 bases remaining between them. The V gene's germline CDR1 is SGDLS and CDR2 YYNGEE. The origin of this receptor is a woman between 45 and 60 years old in good health and CMV-seropositive. The sample was PBMCs. The chain couples TRBV9 to TRBJ2-2, with a tentative D call TRBD1 (5 bases). CDR3 sequence (DNA): TGTGCCAGCAGCGTAGGACAGTCCCACACCGGGGAGCTGTTTTTT. Amino acids: CASSVGQSHTGELFF.